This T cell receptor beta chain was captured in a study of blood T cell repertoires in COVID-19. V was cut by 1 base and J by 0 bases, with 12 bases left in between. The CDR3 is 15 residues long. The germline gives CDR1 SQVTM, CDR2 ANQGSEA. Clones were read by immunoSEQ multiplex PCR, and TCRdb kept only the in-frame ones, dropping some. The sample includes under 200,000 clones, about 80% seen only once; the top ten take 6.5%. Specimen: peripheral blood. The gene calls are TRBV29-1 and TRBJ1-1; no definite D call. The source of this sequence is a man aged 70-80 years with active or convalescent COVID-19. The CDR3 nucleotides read TGCAGCGTTGAAGTATCGGCGGGCATGAACACTGAAGCTTTCTTT. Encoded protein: CSVEVSAGMNTEAFF.